In this sample, the clone carrying this TCR beta chain turned up once. Among the donors, all were Caucasian adults who lived in Nashville, Tennessee. It was at deep level that the assay was run. The sorted-subset replicate PCRs were given around 190 ng DNA, which is tens of thousands of T cell genomes. Using immunoSEQ multiplex PCR, the repertoire was profiled, and TCRdb retains in-frame clones only, with some absent. The sample lists under 2.5 million clones, 85% to 95% seen once, with 0.37% in the top ten. The length of the CDR3 is 15 residues. CDR1 is SGHNT and CDR2 is YYREEE in the germline V gene (reference sequence). Between the trimmed V and J ends, which lost 4 bases and 0 bases, there was a span of 11 bases. This specimen comes from a study of shared clonotypes between healthy human individuals.

Source material: naive CD4+ T cells from PBMCs. Subset specified: CD45RA+ positively selected. This clonotype was obtained from a man younger than 30 in good health. Some clones in this sample may be carry-over from other donors' samples. This chain joins TRBV5-4 and TRBJ2-1, with D perhaps given as TRBD1 or TRBD2 (5 bases each). CDR3 in DNA: TGTGCCAGCAGCGGGAGACAGAGCTCCTACAATGAGCAGTTCTTC. This sequence encodes CASSGRQSSYNEQFF.